There are a few counts of the clone carrying this T cell receptor (beta chain). Germline lookup yields CDR1 LNHDA and CDR2 SQIVND (reference sequence). The ends lost 5 bases at V and 8 bases at J; junction bases unmatched: 6. The length of the CDR3 is 15 residues. This specimen belongs to a study of blood T cell repertoires in COVID-19. Study background: The United States, Italy and Spain provided the acute and convalescent COVID-19 samples. In each case, the material was cDNA or gDNA derived from T cells, B-cell-depleted T cells, or PBMCs.

Per the original methods: Quantification of nucleated cells was approximated via reference gene primer amplification. Measured with immunoSEQ multiplex PCR; TCRdb has only the in-frame clones, and not every one. D and trimming come from the DNA, and the V and J calls and clone size come from that table. The sample yields approximately 70,000 clones, about 90% seen once. This rearrangement joins TRBV19 to TRBJ2-2; 12 bases map to TRBD1. This receptor was identified in a human donor with active COVID-19. The donor label of this sample is uncertain. The sequenced material came from peripheral blood. CDR3 region: CASSLGTGGPGELFF. The DNA of the CDR3 is TGTGCCAGTAGTCTTGGGACAGGGGGCCCTGGGGAGCTGTTTTTT.